The clone carrying this T cell receptor (beta chain) was counted at least ten times. The antigen is undetermined. TCRdb fed the reads into MiXCR, producing one record per CDR3 protein. The sample yields some 150,000 distinct CDR3 sequences, about 6.1% seen once. V shed 2 bases and J shed 2 bases, with 10 bases lying between them. The CDR3 has 15 amino acids. Germline V CDR1 and CDR2: MNHNS, SASEGT. The data belong to a study of T cell repertoires in cytomegalovirus infection. Across the whole study: Public signatures in TCR beta pointed to CMV infection and matching HLA type. Study-wide results and limits: HLA-C-restricted TCR beta clonotypes specific for CMV led the ex vivo response. The study identified carriers of CMV plus the relevant HLA from cumulative public TCR beta family frequency.

The clonotype was recovered from a human donor in good health (CMV status not recorded). Some clones in this sample may be carry-over from other donors' samples. What was sequenced was PBMCs. This sequence joins TRBV6-1 and TRBJ1-5; the D gene is possibly TRBD1 (6 bases). The CDR3 sequence is CASSENRAGNQPQHF. CDR3 DNA: TGTGCCAGCAGTGAAAACAGGGCTGGCAATCAGCCCCAGCATTTT.